This T cell receptor beta chain is from a study of metastatic and nonmetastatic thyroid tumors. TCRdb called clones again from the PCR reads with MiXCR. The data hold about 93,000 clones, with about an eighth observed a single time. Patients underwent thyroid surgery, and none had received any treatment before it. V gave up 7 bases and J gave up 5 bases; unmatched junction bases: 18. Germline CDR1 DFQATT, CDR2 SNEGSKA (reference sequence). CDR3 size: 16 residues. The sample consisted of blood. The TCR sequence derives from a female donor with papillary thyroid cancer or a benign thyroid nodule (not recorded which). Some clones in this sample may be carry-over from other donors' samples. The chain joins TRBV20-1 to TRBJ2-5, with 8 bases that match TRBD2. The CDR3 bases are TGCAGTGATATCATATGGCGGGAGGCCATCGTCGAGACCCAGTACTTC. Amino acids: CSDIIWREAIVETQYF.